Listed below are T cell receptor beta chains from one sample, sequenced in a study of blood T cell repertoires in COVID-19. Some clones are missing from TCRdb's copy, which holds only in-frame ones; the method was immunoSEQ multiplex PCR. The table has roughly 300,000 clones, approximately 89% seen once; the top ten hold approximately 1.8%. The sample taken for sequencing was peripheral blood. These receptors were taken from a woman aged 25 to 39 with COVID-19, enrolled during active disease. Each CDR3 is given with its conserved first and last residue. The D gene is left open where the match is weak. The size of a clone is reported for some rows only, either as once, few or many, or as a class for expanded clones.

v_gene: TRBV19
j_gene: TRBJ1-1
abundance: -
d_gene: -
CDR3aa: CASSIGGSEAFF
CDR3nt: TGTGCCAGTAGTATAGGGGGCTCTGAAGCTTTCTTT

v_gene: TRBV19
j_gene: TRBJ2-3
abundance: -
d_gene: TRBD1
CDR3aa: CASSMYGQGMTDTQYF
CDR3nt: TGTGCCAGTAGTATGTACGGACAGGGTATGACAGATACGCAGTATTTT

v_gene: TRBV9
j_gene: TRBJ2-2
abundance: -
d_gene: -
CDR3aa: CASSVVNGELFF
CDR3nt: TGTGCCAGCAGCGTAGTAAACGGGGAGCTGTTTTTT

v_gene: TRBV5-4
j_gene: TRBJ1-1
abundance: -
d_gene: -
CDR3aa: CASSPGGTLNTEAFF
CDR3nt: TGTGCCAGCAGCCCGGGTGGGACACTGAACACTGAAGCTTTCTTT

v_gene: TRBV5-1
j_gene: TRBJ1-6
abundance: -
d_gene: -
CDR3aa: CASSLSTPRDSPLHF
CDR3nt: TGCGCCAGCAGCTTGTCGACCCCTCGGGATTCACCCCTCCACTTT

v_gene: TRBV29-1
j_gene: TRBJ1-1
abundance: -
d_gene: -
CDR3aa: CSVRTQQGNTEAFF
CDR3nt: TGCAGCGTTCGGACTCAACAGGGGAACACTGAAGCTTTCTTT

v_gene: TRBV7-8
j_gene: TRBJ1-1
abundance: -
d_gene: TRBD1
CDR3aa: CASSRDRVVKAFF
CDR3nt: TGTGCCAGCAGCCGGGACAGGGTGGTGAAAGCTTTCTTT

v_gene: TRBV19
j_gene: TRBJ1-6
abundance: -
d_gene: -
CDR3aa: CAIGEGNSPLHF
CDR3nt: TGTGCCATCGGAGAGGGCAATTCACCCCTCCACTTT

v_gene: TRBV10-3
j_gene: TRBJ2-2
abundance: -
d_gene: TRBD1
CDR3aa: CAISQGAGTGELFF
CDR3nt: TGTGCCATCAGCCAGGGGGCGGGCACCGGGGAGCTGTTTTTT

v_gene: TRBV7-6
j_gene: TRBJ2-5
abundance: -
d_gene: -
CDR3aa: CASSPPRGETQYF
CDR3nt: TGTGCCAGCAGCCCTCCCCGAGGGGAGACCCAGTACTTC

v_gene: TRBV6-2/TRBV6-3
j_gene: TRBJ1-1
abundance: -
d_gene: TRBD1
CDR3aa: CASSSHRGANTEAFF
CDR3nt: TGTGCCAGCAGTTCTCACAGGGGAGCGAACACTGAAGCTTTCTTT

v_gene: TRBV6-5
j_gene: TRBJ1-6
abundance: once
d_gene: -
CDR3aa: CASRADELTGKPLHF
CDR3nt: TGTGCCAGCAGGGCCGATGAATTAACGGGTAAACCCCTCCACTTT

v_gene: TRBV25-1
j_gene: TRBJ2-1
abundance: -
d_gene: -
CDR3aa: CASSDWGAYNEQFF
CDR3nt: TGTGCCAGCAGTGACTGGGGGGCCTACAATGAGCAGTTCTTC

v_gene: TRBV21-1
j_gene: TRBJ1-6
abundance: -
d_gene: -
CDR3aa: CASSKDPRANYNSPLHF
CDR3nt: TGTGCCAGCAGCAAAGACCCCCGCGCAAACTATAATTCACCCCTCCACTTT

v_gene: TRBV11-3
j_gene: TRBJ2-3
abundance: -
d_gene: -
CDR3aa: CASSSRGRPDTQYF
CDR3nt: TGTGCCAGCAGCAGCAGGGGACGTCCAGATACGCAGTATTTT

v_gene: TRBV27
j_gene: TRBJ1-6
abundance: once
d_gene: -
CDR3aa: CASSFFSGFNSPLHF
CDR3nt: TGTGCCAGCAGTTTTTTCTCCGGGTTTAATTCACCCCTCCACTTT

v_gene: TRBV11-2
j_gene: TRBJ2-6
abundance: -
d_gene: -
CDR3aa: CASTLSTGANVLTF
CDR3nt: TGTGCCAGCACCTTGTCCACTGGGGCCAACGTCCTGACTTTC

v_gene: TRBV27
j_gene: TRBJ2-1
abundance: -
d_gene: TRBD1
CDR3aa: CASGMTGSSYNEQFF
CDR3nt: TGTGCCAGCGGAATGACAGGGAGCTCCTACAATGAGCAGTTCTTC

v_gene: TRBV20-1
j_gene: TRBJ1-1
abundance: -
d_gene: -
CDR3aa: CSALRQISSFF
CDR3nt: TGCAGTGCCCTTAGACAGATCTCATCTTTCTTT

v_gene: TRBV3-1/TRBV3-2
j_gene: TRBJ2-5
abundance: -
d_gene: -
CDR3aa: CASRAGAEETQYF
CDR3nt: TGTGCCAGCAGGGCAGGGGCCGAAGAGACCCAGTACTTC

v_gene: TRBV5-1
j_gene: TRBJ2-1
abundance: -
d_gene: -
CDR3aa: CASSLSQGGYNEQFF
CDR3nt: TGCGCCAGCAGCTTGTCGCAGGGTGGTTACAATGAGCAGTTCTTC

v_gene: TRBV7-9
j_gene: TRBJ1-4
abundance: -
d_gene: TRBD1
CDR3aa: CASSYRDRGGEKLFF
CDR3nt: TGTGCCAGCAGCTACCGGGACAGGGGAGGTGAAAAACTGTTTTTT

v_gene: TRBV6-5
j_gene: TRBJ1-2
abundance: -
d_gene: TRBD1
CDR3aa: CASSYSDRAVDYTF
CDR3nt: TGTGCCAGCAGTTACTCGGACAGGGCCGTAGACTACACCTTC

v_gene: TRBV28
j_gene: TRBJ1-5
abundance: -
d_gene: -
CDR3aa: CASSLLGLGDQPQHF
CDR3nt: TGTGCCAGCAGTTTACTGGGACTGGGGGATCAGCCCCAGCATTTT

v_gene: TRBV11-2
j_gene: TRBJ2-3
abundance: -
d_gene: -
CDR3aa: CASSLVSSTDTQYF
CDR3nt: TGTGCCAGCAGCTTAGTCAGTAGCACAGATACGCAGTATTTT

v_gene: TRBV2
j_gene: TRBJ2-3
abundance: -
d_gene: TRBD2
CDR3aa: CATGDAGVTDTQYF
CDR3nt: TGTGCCACCGGGGATGCGGGGGTCACAGATACGCAGTATTTT

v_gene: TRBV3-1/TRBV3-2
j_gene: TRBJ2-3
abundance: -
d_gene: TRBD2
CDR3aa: CASRNKRGGTDTQYF
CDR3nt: TGTGCCAGCAGAAACAAGCGGGGGGGCACAGATACGCAGTATTTT

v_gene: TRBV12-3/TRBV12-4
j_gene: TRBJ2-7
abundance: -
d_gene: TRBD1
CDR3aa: CASSFDRGRQYF
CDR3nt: TGTGCCAGCAGTTTCGACAGGGGGCGGCAGTACTTC